The 6 T cell receptor beta chains in this list originate from one sample, sequenced in a study of blood T cell repertoires in COVID-19. Here immunoSEQ multiplex PCR was the method, and the copy in TCRdb shows in-frame clones only, minus some. The sample lists under 300,000 clones; approximately 82% were seen once. The sequencing sample was made of peripheral blood. The receptors originated from a young man who had recovered from COVID-19.

This clone has only one observation. The chain uses TRBV19 and TRBJ1-5; TRBD1 matches at 10 bases. Germline CDR1 is LNHDA and CDR2 is SQIVND (reference sequence). The CDR3 covers 18 residues. V dropped 11 bases and J dropped 0; count of bases not matched to a gene: 16. The CDR3 sequence is CAVRERTGGTDSNQPQHF. The CDR3 DNA is TGTGCCGTAAGGGAGCGGACAGGGGGGACCGATAGCAATCAGCCCCAGCATTTT.

This clone was observed a few times. The chain employs TRBV10-3 and TRBJ2-2; 7 positions agree with TRBD2. V gave up 4 bases and J gave up 3 bases; unmatched junction bases: 8. CDR3 size: 16 residues. Germline V gives CDR1 ENHRY, CDR2 SYGVKD. CDR3 in DNA: TGTGCCATCAGTGCCCAAGGCGGGGGAGACACCGGGGAGCTGTTTTTT. The encoded protein is CAISAQGGGDTGELFF.

The chain links TRBV25-1 to TRBJ1-3, with D uncertain. CDR3 length: 14 residues. V was pared by 5 bases and J by 4 bases, with 12 bases between. The germline gives CDR1 MGHDK, CDR2 SYGVNS. Here the CDR3 reads CASSREAAGNTIYF. The CDR3 nucleotides are TGTGCCAGCAGTCGAGAGGCAGCAGGAAACACCATATATTTT.

CDR3 residues: CASSDPPGASYNSPLHF. As DNA, the CDR3 is TGCGCCAGCAGTGATCCTCCAGGGGCCTCCTATAATTCACCCCTCCACTTT. The chain recombines TRBV10-2 with TRBJ1-6, with D tentatively TRBD1 (6 bases). The CDR3 extends over 17 amino acids. Trimming removed 3 bases at V and 0 bases at J, with 12 bases between. Germline V lookup: CDR1 WSHSY, CDR2 SAAADI.

This clone was recorded only once. This chain links TRBV4-3 with TRBJ2-1, with 11 nucleotides matching TRBD2. The junction had 5 bases not matched to a gene; V was cut back by 1 base and J by 6 bases. This CDR3 contains 16 residues. Germline loops: CDR1 LGHNA, CDR2 YSLEER. CDR3 loop: CASSQGGLAGGNEQFF. In DNA form, the CDR3 reads TGCGCCAGCAGCCAAGGAGGGCTAGCGGGGGGCAATGAGCAGTTCTTC.

This chain connects TRBV27 to TRBJ2-1; D may be TRBD2 (5 bases). The CDR3 has 14 residues. Trimming removed 5 bases from V and 9 bases from J, with 17 bases in between. CDR1 and CDR2 (germline): MNHEY, SMNVEV (reference sequence). The CDR3 region is CASSKRHFGSEQFF. CDR3 sequence (DNA): TGTGCCAGCAGTAAAAGACATTTTGGGAGTGAGCAGTTCTTC.